Listed here are 5 T cell receptor beta chains from one sample, sequenced in a study of T-cell reconstitution after alpha-beta-depleted transplantation in children. Unique molecular identifiers were incorporated when the TCRbeta library was constructed. One entry per CDR3 protein results from TCRdb running MiXCR on the PCR reads. The profile covers fewer than 750,000 distinct CDR3 sequences, with 25% to 30% appearing a single time and around a third taken by the ten largest. The source material was PBMCs, sampled before TCRalphabeta/CD19-depleted stem cell transplant. Receptor source: a boy in the first two years of life with Wiskott-Aldrich syndrome, due to receive a stem cell transplant.

CDR3 loop: CASSLLGPSGEQYF. The CDR3 region has the DNA TGTGCCAGCAGTTTACTGGGTCCTTCGGGCGAGCAGTACTTC. The chain recombines TRBV12-3 or TRBV12-4 with TRBJ2-7; D not resolved. The CDR3 covers 14 residues. Trimming stripped 2 bases from V and 6 bases from J, with 14 bases between.

CDR3 sequence: CASSSPTGRGETQYF. The CDR3 DNA follows: TGTGCCAGCAGTTCCCCGACAGGCCGGGGGGAGACCCAGTACTTC. The V gene is TRBV12-3 or TRBV12-4, the J gene TRBJ2-5, with D perhaps TRBD1 or TRBD2 (6 bases each). The CDR3 contains 15 residues. V lost 4 bases, J lost 5 bases, and 17 bases lay in between.

The table lists this clonotype with a few counts. This chain links TRBV10-3 with TRBJ1-2; 8 bases map to TRBD1. This CDR3 has 13 residues. CDR1 ENHRY and CDR2 SYGVKD come from the germline V gene. Losses at the gene ends were 5 bases for V and 6 bases for J; bases not matched to a gene: 5. The CDR3 DNA sequence: TGTGCCATCAGTACTCAGGGGGCGCATGGCTACACCTTC. Translation: CAISTQGAHGYTF.

This clonotype was detected only a few times. This chain connects TRBV6-5 to TRBJ1-5, with 7 bases fitting TRBD1. This CDR3 contains 15 residues. Germline trimming cut 2 bases from V and 7 bases from J; bases unmatched to any gene: 8. CDR1 MNHEY and CDR2 SVGAGI come from the germline V gene. The DNA of the CDR3 is TGTGCCAGCAGTTACGGACAGGTTAGCGGGCAGCCCCAGCATTTT. As protein: CASSYGQVSGQPQHF.

This clonotype was seen a handful of times. The chain is built from TRBV7-8 and TRBJ1-2, with D tentatively TRBD1 (5 bases). The CDR3 is made up of 15 amino acids. V was clipped by 1 base and J by 4 bases, with 13 bases between them. CDR1 and CDR2 from the germline V gene are SGHVS and FQNEAQ. CDR3: CASSLGLRGTYGYTF. The CDR3 coding sequence is TGTGCCAGCAGCTTAGGCCTCCGGGGGACCTATGGCTACACCTTC.